This T cell receptor beta chain stems from a study of blood T cell repertoires in COVID-19. Whole-study context: The United States, Italy and Spain supplied acute and convalescent COVID-19 samples. PBMCs, B-cell-depleted T cells, or T cells provided the cDNA or gDNA that made up the material.

Original analysis: Amplification of reference gene primers provided the estimated nucleated cell counts. Repertoires were generated with immunoSEQ multiplex PCR, while TCRdb's copy carries only in-frame clones and drops some. The V and J calls and clone size come from that table; D and trimming were worked out from the DNA. The data show tens of thousands of clones, around four fifths seen once. The junction had 8 bases not matched to a gene; V was cut back by 1 base and J by 12 bases. Germline V gene lookup returns CDR1 SGHAT and CDR2 FQNNGV. The CDR3 consists of 14 residues. This clone was picked up one time.

The sequenced material came from peripheral blood. The clonotype comes from a woman aged 55-75 years with acute or convalescent COVID-19. The chain has TRBV11-2 and TRBJ2-1; TRBD2 matches 8 bases. CDR3 loop: CASSLVGAGVGQFF. In DNA, the CDR3 is TGTGCCAGCAGCTTAGTAGGAGCGGGAGTGGGGCAGTTCTTC.